This entry features one TCR beta chain sequence. Its specificity is unknown. The source of the sample is a study of T cell responses to AZD1222 COVID-19 vaccine. Study as a whole: Second-dose groups at about 4 or about 12 weeks were pooled. Study-wide results and caveats: Only a handful of people who got AZD1222 tested seropositive at baseline. Only after the peak T cell response were repertoires sampled. Two AZD1222 administrations were followed by greater Spike-specific TCR breadth and depth.

Libraries were prepared by immunoSEQ multiplex PCR; TCRdb keeps only in-frame clonotypes and omits some of them. The sample records tens of thousands of clones, 70% to 80% being singletons. Sequenced here: peripheral blood, sampled on day 0 of AZD1222 vaccination. The TCR sequence derives from an adult in good health.

The CDR3 DNA reads as TGTGCCAGCAGCTTGGGGGCTGGGTCACCCCTCCACTTT. Protein product: CASSLGAGSPLHF. The rearrangement joins TRBV5-4 to TRBJ1-6, with D unresolved. The germline gives CDR1 SGHNT, CDR2 YYREEE (reference sequence). The CDR3 has 13 amino acids. V was trimmed by 0 bases and J by 10 bases, leaving 8 bases between them.